A selection of T cell receptor beta chains follows, all from one sample in a study of T cells after yellow fever vaccination. TCRdb called the 5' RACE reads again in MiXCR, with one record for every CDR3 protein. The profile shows under 600,000 distinct CDR3 sequences, around an eighth of them singletons. The material was PBMCs, obtained on the day of the yellow fever booster vaccination. The receptors originated from a man aged 25 to 40 who received the YFV17D yellow fever vaccine. CDR3s include the opening cysteine and the closing phenylalanine or tryptophan. A D gene is named only where the DNA matches it firmly. Expanded clones get a size class; other rows say once, few or many, or leave the size out.

TGTGCCAGTCGGAGACTAGCGGGGTCAGATACGCAGTATTTT | CASRRLAGSDTQYF | TRBD2 | . | TRBJ2-3 | TRBV6-1
TGTGCCAGCAGTTACTCATTGTCGGCGGGGCGGGACCAAAACCCCCATGAGCAGTTCTTC | CASSYSLSAGRDQNPHEQFF | . | few | TRBJ2-1 | TRBV6-2/TRBV6-3
TGTGCCACCAGCGGTAGACAGGCTGGAAACACCATATATTTT | CATSGRQAGNTIYF | . | many | TRBJ1-3 | TRBV15
TGTGCCAGCACTCTGGGGGCCACAGATACGCAGTATTTT | CASTLGATDTQYF | . | . | TRBJ2-3 | TRBV12-3/TRBV12-4
TGTGCCAGCAGTTATCGAGCTAGTGCTAACTATGGCTACACCTTC | CASSYRASANYGYTF | . | . | TRBJ1-2 | TRBV6-5
TGCGCCAGCAAGACTAGCGGGAGCGATGAGCAGTTCTTC | CASKTSGSDEQFF | TRBD2 | . | TRBJ2-1 | TRBV5-1
TGTGCCAGCAGAATAGCGGGAGGGGACGAGCAGTACTTC | CASRIAGGDEQYF | TRBD2 | few | TRBJ2-7 | TRBV6-1
TGTGCCAGCAGCTTTCTACGGGAGGGTCCCTCCTACAATGAGCAGTTCTTC | CASSFLREGPSYNEQFF | TRBD2 | few | TRBJ2-1 | TRBV7-8
TGTGCCAGCAGACCCACTAGCGGGAGAGTCACAGATACGCAGTATTTT | CASRPTSGRVTDTQYF | TRBD2 | few | TRBJ2-3 | TRBV7-2
TGTGCCAGCAGTCAAAGCTGGAGCACCGGGGAGCTGTTTTTT | CASSQSWSTGELFF | . | . | TRBJ2-2 | TRBV12-3/TRBV12-4
TGTGCCATCAGTGAAGACAGCTACAATCAGCCCCAGCATTTT | CAISEDSYNQPQHF | . | few | TRBJ1-5 | TRBV10-3
TGTGCCAGCAGAAGAGCCGGGACTAGCGGGAGGGCCGGGGAGCTGTTTTTT | CASRRAGTSGRAGELFF | TRBD2 | . | TRBJ2-2 | TRBV25-1
TGTGCCAGCAGCTTAGACACCGTGGGGGAGCAGTACTTC | CASSLDTVGEQYF | . | . | TRBJ2-7 | TRBV7-2
TGTGCCAGCAGTACCGGGACTCTCCTCCTCTACAATGAGCAGTTCTTC | CASSTGTLLLYNEQFF | . | . | TRBJ2-1 | TRBV6-1
TGTGCCACCAGCAAGGGTGCAGGGAGGAATGAGCAGTTCTTC | CATSKGAGRNEQFF | . | . | TRBJ2-1 | TRBV15
TGTGCCAGCAGCTACTCCGGGACAGGGAGGGAGACCCAGTACTTC | CASSYSGTGRETQYF | TRBD1 | many | TRBJ2-5 | TRBV7-2
TGCAGCGTTGAAGATCGCAGGTACTATGGCTACACCTTC | CSVEDRRYYGYTF | . | . | TRBJ1-2 | TRBV29-1
TGTGCCAGCAGTTTAACAGGGATTAACTATGGCTACACCTTC | CASSLTGINYGYTF | . | . | TRBJ1-2 | TRBV12-3/TRBV12-4
TGTGCCAGCAGCTCCCGAGTCCCAAGGGGTGTGCAGACCCAGTACTTC | CASSSRVPRGVQTQYF | . | . | TRBJ2-5 | TRBV7-2
TGCAGTGCCCGAGACAGGGGGGTAGAAAAACTGTTTTTT | CSARDRGVEKLFF | TRBD1 | few | TRBJ1-4 | TRBV20-1
TGCAGTGCTAGCGGGAGCCCCATCGCGGGGCAGTACTTC | CSASGSPIAGQYF | . | . | TRBJ2-7 | TRBV20-1
TGTGCCACCAGCCCCGGGGAGACAGTGAACACTGAAGCTTTCTTT | CATSPGETVNTEAFF | . | few | TRBJ1-1 | TRBV24-1
TGTGCCAGCAGTGGACTAGCGGGAGGGCCGGGCGGCACAGATACGCAGTATTTT | CASSGLAGGPGGTDTQYF | TRBD2 | few | TRBJ2-3 | TRBV12-3/TRBV12-4
TGTGCCAGCAGCCTGGGGGGCAGGGTCCAGCATTTT | CASSLGGRVQHF | . | . | TRBJ1-5 | TRBV12-3/TRBV12-4
TGTGCCAGCAGTCCAGGTCCGACTAGCGGGAGGACAGAGACCCAGTACTTC | CASSPGPTSGRTETQYF | TRBD2 | few | TRBJ2-5 | TRBV9
TGTGCCAGCACCGAGGGTAGATTTCCCGGGGAGCTGTTTTTT | CASTEGRFPGELFF | . | . | TRBJ2-2 | TRBV7-9
TGTGCCAGCAGCGTAGTCGAGATCCCGGTGGGGGACAGTCGCTCCTACAATGAGCAGTTCTTC | CASSVVEIPVGDSRSYNEQFF | TRBD1 | few | TRBJ2-1 | TRBV9
TGCAGCGTTGTAAGGACTAGCGGGAGTTTAGAGACCCAGTACTTC | CSVVRTSGSLETQYF | TRBD2 | . | TRBJ2-5 | TRBV29-1
TGCGCCAGCAGCTTGAGGGGACTAGTGGAATTCCCCACCAATGAGCAGTTCTTC | CASSLRGLVEFPTNEQFF | TRBD2 | few | TRBJ2-1 | TRBV5-1
TGTGCCTGGAGTGGAGGTGGCGAGCAGTACTTC | CAWSGGGEQYF | . | few | TRBJ2-7 | TRBV30
TGTGCCAGCAGCTTAGTTGGAACTACGGGCAATGAGCAGTTCTTC | CASSLVGTTGNEQFF | . | . | TRBJ2-1 | TRBV7-9
TGTGCCAGCAGCTCCGGGACAGGGTCTTTTTATGAGCAGTTCTTC | CASSSGTGSFYEQFF | TRBD1 | . | TRBJ2-1 | TRBV7-8
TGTGCCAGCAGCTCCGCGCGGGACGCCTACGAGCAGTACTTC | CASSSARDAYEQYF | . | . | TRBJ2-7 | TRBV7-9
TGCGCCAGCGCCACACAGAACACCGGGGAGCTGTTTTTT | CASATQNTGELFF | . | few | TRBJ2-2 | TRBV5-1
TGTGCCAGCAGCGTACTTCAGGAGTTTACTGAAGCTTTCTTT | CASSVLQEFTEAFF | . | . | TRBJ1-1 | TRBV9